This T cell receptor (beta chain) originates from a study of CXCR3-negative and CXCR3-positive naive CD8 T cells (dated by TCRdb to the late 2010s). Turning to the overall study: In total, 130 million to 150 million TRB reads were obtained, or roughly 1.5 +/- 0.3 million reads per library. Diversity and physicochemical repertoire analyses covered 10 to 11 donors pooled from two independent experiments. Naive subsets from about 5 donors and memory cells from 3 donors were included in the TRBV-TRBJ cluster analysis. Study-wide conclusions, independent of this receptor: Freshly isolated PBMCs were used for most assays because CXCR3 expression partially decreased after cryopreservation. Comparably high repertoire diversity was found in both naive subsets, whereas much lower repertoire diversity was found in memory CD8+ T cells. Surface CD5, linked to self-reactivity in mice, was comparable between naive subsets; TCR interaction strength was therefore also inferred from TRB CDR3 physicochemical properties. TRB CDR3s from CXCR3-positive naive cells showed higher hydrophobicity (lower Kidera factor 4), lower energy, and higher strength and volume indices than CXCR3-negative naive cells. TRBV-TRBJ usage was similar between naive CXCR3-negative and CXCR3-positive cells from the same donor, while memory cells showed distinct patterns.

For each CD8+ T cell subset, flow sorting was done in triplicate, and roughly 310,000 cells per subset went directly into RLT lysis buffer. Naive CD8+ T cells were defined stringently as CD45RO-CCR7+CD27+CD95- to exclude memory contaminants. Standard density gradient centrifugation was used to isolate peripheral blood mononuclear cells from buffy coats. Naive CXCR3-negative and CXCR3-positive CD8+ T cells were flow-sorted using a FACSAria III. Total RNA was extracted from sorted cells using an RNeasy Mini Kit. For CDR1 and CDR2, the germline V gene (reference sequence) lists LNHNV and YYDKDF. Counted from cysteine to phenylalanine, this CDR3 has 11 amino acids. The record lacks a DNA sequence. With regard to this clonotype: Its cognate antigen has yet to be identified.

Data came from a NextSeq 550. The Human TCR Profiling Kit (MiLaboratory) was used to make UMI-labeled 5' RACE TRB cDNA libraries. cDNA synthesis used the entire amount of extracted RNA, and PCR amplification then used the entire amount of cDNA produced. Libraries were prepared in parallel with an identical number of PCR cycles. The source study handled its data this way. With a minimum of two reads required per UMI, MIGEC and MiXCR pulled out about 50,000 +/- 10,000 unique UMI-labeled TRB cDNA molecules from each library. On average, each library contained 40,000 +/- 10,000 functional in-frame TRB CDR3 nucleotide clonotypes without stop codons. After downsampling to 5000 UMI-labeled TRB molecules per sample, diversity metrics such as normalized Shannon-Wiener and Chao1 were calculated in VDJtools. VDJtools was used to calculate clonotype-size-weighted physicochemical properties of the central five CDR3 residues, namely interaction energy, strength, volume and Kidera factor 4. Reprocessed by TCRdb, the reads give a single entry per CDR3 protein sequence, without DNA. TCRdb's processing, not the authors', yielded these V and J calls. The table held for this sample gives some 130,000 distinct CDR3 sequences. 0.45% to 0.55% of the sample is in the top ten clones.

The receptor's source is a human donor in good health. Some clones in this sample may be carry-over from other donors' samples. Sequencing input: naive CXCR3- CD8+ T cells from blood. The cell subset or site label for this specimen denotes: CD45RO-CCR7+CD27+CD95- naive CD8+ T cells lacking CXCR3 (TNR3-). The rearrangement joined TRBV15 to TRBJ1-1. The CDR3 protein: CATGRDTEAFF.